This TCR beta chain was captured in a study of blood T cells in healthy people across ages. Sample donors were healthy Caucasian individuals that came from Russia, aged about 6 to 95. The CDR3 loop spans 12 amino acids. Germline CDR1 and CDR2: KGHDR and SFDVKD. The V end lost 4 bases, the J end lost 15 bases, and 15 bases lay between the germline ends. This clonotype was seen a handful of times. With a J-beta primer mix and a sample-barcoded 5' primer, a second PCR ran about 7 to 11 cycles. One entry per CDR3 protein, called by TCRdb with MiXCR from the 5' RACE reads. The sample lists about 930,000 distinct CDR3 sequences; around 29% were seen once. These same records also appear under a second study, on T cells of mothers and their children. That publication notes: Barcodes for each sample and 2-4 random nucleotides were added by the M1S primer used in the second PCR.

The receptor was isolated from a woman in her forties in good health. The chain uses TRBV24-1 and TRBJ1-5; D possibly corresponds to TRBD1 (5 bases). The source material was blood. This chain's CDR3 is CATSDQTGPWHF. CDR3 coding DNA: TGTGCCACCAGTGACCAAACAGGTCCCTGGCATTTT.